The 18 T cell receptor beta chains listed next were all sequenced from one sample in a study of CD8+ T cells in alopecia areata. Extracted from the samples, RNA was reverse transcribed into cDNA to serve as the sequencing template. The repertoire was sequenced with immunoSEQ multiplex PCR; TCRdb's copy has only in-frame clones and lacks some. The sample consists of roughly 200,000 clones, over 55% of them appearing once. The sample was CD4+ T cells sorted from blood, taken at week 0. The receptors were gathered from a human donor with alopecia areata.

In nucleotides, the CDR3 is TGTGCCAGCTCACCAGATGGTACAGGGGGCTCCTACAATGAGCAGTTCTTC. It translates to CASSPDGTGGSYNEQFF. V and J are TRBV18 and TRBJ2-1, with TRBD1 matching over 8 bases. The CDR3 loop spans 17 amino acids. Germline CDR1 reads KGHSH; CDR2 reads LQKENI. Trimming took 2 bases from V and 0 from J; bases not matched to a gene: 6.

The rearrangement joins TRBV9 to TRBJ2-6; no reliable D call. V was clipped by 0 bases and J by 0 bases, with 7 bases between them. The CDR3 is 16 residues long. The germline CDR1 and CDR2 sequences are SGDLS and YYNGEE. CDR3 DNA: TGTGCCAGCAGCGTAGGCTGGGACTCTGGGGCCAACGTCCTGACTTTC. Translating it yields CASSVGWDSGANVLTF.

This clone was seen a handful of times. This chain connects TRBV20-1 to TRBJ2-5; D is uncertain. The CDR3 sequence is 11 residues long. V dropped 6 bases and J dropped 3 bases, with 8 bases sitting between them. CDR1 is DFQATT and CDR2 is SNEGSKA in the germline V gene (reference sequence). The CDR3 nucleotides are TGCAGTGCGCAACGTAAAGAGACCCAGTACTTC. Protein sequence: CSAQRKETQYF.

This clone was observed a handful of times. The V call is TRBV20-1, the J call TRBJ2-3; no definite D call. V was clipped by 6 bases and J by 2 bases, with 3 bases between them. The CDR3 loop spans 10 amino acids. Germline V lookup: CDR1 DFQATT, CDR2 SNEGSKA (reference sequence). Here the CDR3 DNA reads TGCAGTGCCCTCACAGATACGCAGTATTTT. It yields the protein CSALTDTQYF.

The sample holds a few counts of this clone. This chain connects TRBV7-2 to TRBJ2-7; 7 nucleotides match TRBD2. V was clipped by 6 bases and J by 3 bases; unmatched bases: 11. This CDR3 region has 15 residues. Germline CDR1 and CDR2: SGHTA and FQGNSA. The CDR3: CASSFRRGIVYEQYF. The CDR3 coding sequence is TGTGCCAGCAGTTTCAGGCGGGGGATCGTCTACGAGCAGTACTTC.

The chain has TRBV9 and TRBJ2-5; D is perhaps TRBD2 (6 bases). The V gene's germline CDR1 is SGDLS and CDR2 YYNGEE. The CDR3 sequence is 17 residues long. V shed 0 bases and J shed 1 base, with 16 bases lying between them. For the CDR3, the DNA is TGTGCCAGCAGCGTAGTAGGTCGTGGGGGGACCCAAGAGACCCAGTACTTC. Its protein is CASSVVGRGGTQETQYF. Complete variable domain (other parts from reference TRBV9 and TRBJ2-5): DSGVTQTPKHLITATGQRVTLRCSPRSGDLSVYWYQQSLDQGLQFLIQYYNGEERAKGNILERFSAQQFPDLHSELNLSSLELGDSALYFCASSVVGRGGTQETQYFGPGTRLLVL.

V is TRBV29-1 and J is TRBJ1-2; D not certain. CDR1 and CDR2 from the germline V gene are SQVTM and ANQGSEA. This CDR3 spans 8 amino acids. CDR3 sequence: CRGYGYTF. The CDR3 region has the DNA TGCCGGGGCTATGGCTACACCTTC.

V usage is TRBV7-2 and J usage is TRBJ1-1; 7 bases line up with TRBD1. Germline CDR1 and CDR2: SGHTA and FQGNSA. CDR3 size: 14 residues. The V segment lost 3 bases and the J segment 5 bases; nucleotides outside the gene matches: 6. The CDR3 DNA sequence: TGTGCCAGCAGCTTCTCGGAGGGGGCGACTGAAGCTTTCTTT. It translates to CASSFSEGATEAFF. Variable domain in full (rest from reference TRBV7-2 and TRBJ1-1): GAGVSQSPSNKVTEKGKDVELRCDPISGHTALYWYRQSLGQGLEFLIYFQGNSAPDKSGLPSDRFSAERTGGSVSTLTIQRTQQEDSAVYLCASSFSEGATEAFFGQGTRLTVV.

V gene TRBV5-6 combines with J gene TRBJ2-2; 8 nucleotides line up with TRBD2. Germline assignment: CDR1 SGHDT and CDR2 YYEEEE. CDR3 length: 18 residues. Germline trimming cut 4 bases from V and 4 bases from J; bases unmatched to any gene: 15. The CDR3 DNA sequence: TGTGCCAGCAGCCCGGGGATAGCGGGGCCGGCTGGCACCGGGGAGCTGTTTTTT. Translating gives CASSPGIAGPAGTGELFF. Based on the CDR3 plus reference TRBV5-6 and TRBJ2-2, the full variable domain is DAGVTQSPTHLIKTRGQQVTLRCSPKSGHDTVSWYQQALGQGPQFIFQYYEEEERQRGNFPDRFSGHQFPNYSSELNVNALLLGDSALYLCASSPGIAGPAGTGELFFGEGSRLTVL.

This clone was seen many times. The chain employs TRBV5-1 and TRBJ1-5, with unresolved D. The CDR3 length is 14 residues. Trimming removed 1 base from V and 7 bases from J, with 12 bases in between. In germline, CDR1 is SGHRS, CDR2 YFSETQ. The CDR3 here is CASSLLRAGQPQHF. The CDR3 DNA reads TGCGCCAGCAGCTTGTTACGGGCTGGCCAGCCCCAGCATTTT.

This clone was detected a few times. The J gene is TRBJ2-3, the V gene TRBV7-9; the match to TRBD1 covers 9 bases. From germline, CDR1 is SEHNR and CDR2 FQNEAQ (reference sequence). V lost 3 bases to trimming and J lost 0 bases; unmatched junction nucleotides: 7. The CDR3 spans 17 residues. The CDR3 loop is CASSFAGQGTSTDTQYF. DNA of the CDR3: TGTGCCAGCAGCTTCGCCGGACAGGGGACTAGCACAGATACGCAGTATTTT. Based on the CDR3 plus reference TRBV7-9 and TRBJ2-3, the full variable domain is DTGVSQNPRHKITKRGQNVTFRCDPISEHNRLYWYRQTLGQGPEFLTYFQNEAQLEKSRLLSDRFSAERPKGSFSTLEIQRTEQGDSAMYLCASSFAGQGTSTDTQYFGPGTRLTVL.

V and J are TRBV6-5 and TRBJ1-1; no clear D. This CDR3 spans 14 amino acids. Per the germline V gene, CDR1 is MNHEY and CDR2 is SVGAGI. V lost 2 bases and J 5 bases, leaving 12 bases between the germline ends. CDR3 DNA: TGTGCCAGCAGTTACAGGTCGACCTGGACTGAAGCTTTCTTT. This sequence encodes CASSYRSTWTEAFF.

CDR3 loop: CSGRTTGSGELFF. The CDR3, as DNA: TGCAGCGGAAGAACTACAGGGTCCGGGGAGCTGTTTTTT. V and J are TRBV29-1 and TRBJ2-2; tentatively, D is TRBD1 (6 bases). Germline V gene data show CDR1 as SQVTM and CDR2 as ANQGSEA. The CDR3 contains 13 residues. V lost 7 bases, J lost 6 bases, and 15 bases lay in between.

The chain couples TRBV7-2 to TRBJ1-1, with D unclear. V lost 3 bases to trimming and J lost 1 base, with 6 bases between them. The CDR3 totals 13 residues. Germline-derived CDR1 and CDR2 are SGHTA and FQGNSA. The CDR3, as DNA: TGTGCCAGCAGCTTTAGGCCGAACACTGAAGCTTTCTTT. It translates to CASSFRPNTEAFF.

CDR3 loop: CASSGGTLVGTQYF. DNA for the CDR3: TGTGCCAGCAGTGGGGGGACACTCGTTGGGACGCAGTATTTT. J is TRBJ2-3 and V is TRBV6-1; D is possibly TRBD1 (6 bases). This CDR3 region has 14 residues. Germline lookup yields CDR1 MNHNS and CDR2 SASEGT. V was cut by 4 bases and J by 9 bases, with 17 bases left in between.

This CDR3 reads CSVHNTGELFF. CDR3 coding DNA: TGCAGCGTCCACAACACCGGGGAGCTGTTTTTT. The J gene is TRBJ2-2, the V gene TRBV29-1; D remains unclear. V lost 6 bases and J lost 2, with 4 bases in between. Germline V gene data show CDR1 as SQVTM and CDR2 as ANQGSEA. There are 11 residues in the CDR3.

This clone has just a few counts. CDR3 sequence (DNA): TGTGCCAGCAGTTTAGGGTTTGGGTACGGGTTGAGGAATGAGCAGTTCTTC. Protein sequence: CASSLGFGYGLRNEQFF. V is TRBV27 and J is TRBJ2-1; D call uncertain. Trimming took off 2 bases at V and 7 bases at J, with 21 bases between the two ends. CDR1 and CDR2 (germline): MNHEY, SMNVEV (reference sequence). The length of the CDR3 is 17 residues.

This clone has only a few counts. The rearrangement uses TRBV7-9 and TRBJ1-2, with TRBD1 identical over 8 bases. This CDR3 spans 17 amino acids. Germline V lookup: CDR1 SEHNR, CDR2 FQNEAQ (reference sequence). Unmatched junction bases numbered 14, after V lost 1 base and J lost 7 bases. The CDR3: CASSLGGDRPRSGGYTF. The CDR3 DNA reads TGTGCCAGCAGCTTAGGCGGGGACAGGCCCAGGTCGGGTGGCTACACCTTC.